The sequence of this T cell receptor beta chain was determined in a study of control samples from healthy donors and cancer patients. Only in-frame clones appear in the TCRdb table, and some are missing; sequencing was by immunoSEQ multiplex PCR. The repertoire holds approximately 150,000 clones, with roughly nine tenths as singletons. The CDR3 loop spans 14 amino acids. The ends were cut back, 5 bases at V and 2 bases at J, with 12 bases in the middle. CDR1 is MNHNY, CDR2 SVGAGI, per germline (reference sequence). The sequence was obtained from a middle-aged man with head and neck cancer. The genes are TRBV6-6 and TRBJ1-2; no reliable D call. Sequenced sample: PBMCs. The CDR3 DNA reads TGTGCCAGCAGTGACTTCCAGGCGAACTATGGCTACACCTTC. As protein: CASSDFQANYGYTF.